The present T cell receptor (beta chain) was sequenced within a study of T-cell reconstitution after alpha-beta-depleted transplantation in children. This clonotype was seen ten or more times. Germline V gene lookup returns CDR1 DFQATT and CDR2 SNEGSKA (reference sequence). The CDR3 covers 13 residues. Trimming removed 2 bases from V and 4 bases from J, with 9 bases in between. It was with unique molecular identifiers that the TCRbeta library was prepared. TCRdb used MiXCR to reprocess the PCR reads, holding one entry per CDR3 protein. The table lists roughly 350,000 distinct CDR3 sequences, 10% of them singletons.

The receptor was isolated from a human donor who donated a stem cell graft to a child with acute lymphoblastic leukemia. The V call is TRBV20-1, the J call TRBJ1-5, with a weak D call TRBD1 (6 bases). The sample in question was PBMCs from the stem cell graft donor, obtained from the stem cell graft. The CDR3 sequence is CSARNRENQPQHF. The CDR3 DNA is TGCAGTGCTAGAAACAGGGAGAATCAGCCCCAGCATTTT.